The present TCR beta chain was sequenced within a study of cytomegalovirus exposure and HLA in healthy donors. Study-level background: HLA-typed donors contributed 65 million to 95 million unique TCRs, which were held in an early data release.

Sampled while nominally healthy, donors likely had unrecorded immune exposures. Of note for this clone: The target antigen is unknown.

This CDR3 region has 13 residues. Vbeta (60) and Jbeta (13) primers were used in the PCR. The data were produced by immunoSEQ multiplex PCR, yet TCRdb's version contains in-frame clones alone and is incomplete. The top ten clones hold approximately 5% of a sample with roughly 97,000 clones, 75% to 80% of them seen once. Notes on the study in general: Presence/absence analyses rested on an assumption that sequencing depth was roughly uniform across donors. As was reported, the classifier diagnosed cytomegalovirus status with high specificity and sensitivity.

The sequence was collected from a man aged 60 to 75 in good health and CMV-seropositive. The sample comprised PBMCs. V gene TRBV1 combines with J gene TRBJ1-2; TRBD1 was called by the table and not checked on the DNA. TRBV1 is recorded as a pseudogene. The CDR3 here is CTSSQDKLPGYTF. The CDR3 DNA is TGCACCAGCAGCCAGGACAAGCTTCCTGGCTACACCTTC.